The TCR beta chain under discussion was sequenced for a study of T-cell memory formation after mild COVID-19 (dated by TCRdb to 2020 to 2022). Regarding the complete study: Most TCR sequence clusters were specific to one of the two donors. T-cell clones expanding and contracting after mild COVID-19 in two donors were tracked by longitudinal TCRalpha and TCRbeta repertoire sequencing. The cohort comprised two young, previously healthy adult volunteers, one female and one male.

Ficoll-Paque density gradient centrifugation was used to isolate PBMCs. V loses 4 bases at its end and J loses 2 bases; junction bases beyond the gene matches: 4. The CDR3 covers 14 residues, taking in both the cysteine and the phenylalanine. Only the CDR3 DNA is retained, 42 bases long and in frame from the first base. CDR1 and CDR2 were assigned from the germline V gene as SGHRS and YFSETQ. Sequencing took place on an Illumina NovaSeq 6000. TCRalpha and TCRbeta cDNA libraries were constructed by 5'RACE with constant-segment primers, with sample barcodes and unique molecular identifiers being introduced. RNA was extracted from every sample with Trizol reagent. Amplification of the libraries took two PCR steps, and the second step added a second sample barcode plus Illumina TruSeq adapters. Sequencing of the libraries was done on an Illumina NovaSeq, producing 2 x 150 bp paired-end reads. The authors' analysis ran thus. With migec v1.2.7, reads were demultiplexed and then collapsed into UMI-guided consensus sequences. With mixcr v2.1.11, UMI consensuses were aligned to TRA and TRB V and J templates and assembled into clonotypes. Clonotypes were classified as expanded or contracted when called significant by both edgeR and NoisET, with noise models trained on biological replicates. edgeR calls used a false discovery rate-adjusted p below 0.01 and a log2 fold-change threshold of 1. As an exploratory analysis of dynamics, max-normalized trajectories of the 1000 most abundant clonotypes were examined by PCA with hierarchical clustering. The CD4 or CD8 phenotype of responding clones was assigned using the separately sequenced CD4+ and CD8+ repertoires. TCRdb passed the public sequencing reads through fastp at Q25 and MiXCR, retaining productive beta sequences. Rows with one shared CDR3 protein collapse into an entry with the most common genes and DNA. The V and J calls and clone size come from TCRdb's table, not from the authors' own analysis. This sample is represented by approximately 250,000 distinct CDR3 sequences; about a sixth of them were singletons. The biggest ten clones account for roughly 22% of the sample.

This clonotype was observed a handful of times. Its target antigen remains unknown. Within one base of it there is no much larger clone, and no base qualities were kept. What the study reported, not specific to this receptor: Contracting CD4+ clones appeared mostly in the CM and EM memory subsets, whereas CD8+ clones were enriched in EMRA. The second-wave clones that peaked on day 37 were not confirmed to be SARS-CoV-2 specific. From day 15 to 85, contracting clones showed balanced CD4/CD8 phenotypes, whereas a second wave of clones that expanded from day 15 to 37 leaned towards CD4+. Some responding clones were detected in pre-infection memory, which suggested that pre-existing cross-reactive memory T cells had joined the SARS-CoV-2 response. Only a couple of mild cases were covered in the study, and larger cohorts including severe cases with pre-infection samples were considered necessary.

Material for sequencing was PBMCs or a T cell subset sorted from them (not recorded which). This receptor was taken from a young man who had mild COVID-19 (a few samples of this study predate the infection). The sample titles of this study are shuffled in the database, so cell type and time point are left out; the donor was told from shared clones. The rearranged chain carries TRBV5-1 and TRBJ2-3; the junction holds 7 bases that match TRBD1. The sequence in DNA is TGCGCCAGCAGCCTTGACAGGGACACAGATACGCAGTATTTT. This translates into CASSLDRDTDTQYF.